This is a list of T cell receptor beta chains from one sample in a study of T-cell memory formation after mild COVID-19. A single record per CDR3 protein comes from TCRdb applying MiXCR to the 5' RACE reads. Of 500,000 to 650,000 distinct CDR3 sequences listed, about a fifth are singletons. The specimen was PBMCs or a T cell subset sorted from them (not recorded which). These receptors came from an adult woman who had mild COVID-19 (a few samples of this study predate the infection). Cell type and time point are not known. The CDR3 runs from the conserved cysteine through the conserved F or W. A D gene is named only where the DNA matches it firmly. Rows give clone size only sometimes, using once, few, many, or a class for an expanded clone.

TRBD2 | TRBJ2-1 | few | TRBV20-1 | CSPSSGGAFNEQFF
TRBD2 | TRBJ2-1 | . | TRBV29-1 | CSAGGLASYNEQFF
TRBD2 | TRBJ2-2 | few | TRBV7-6 | CASSWTSGGTGELFF
. | TRBJ1-1 | . | TRBV20-1 | CSANNGATEAFF
. | TRBJ2-7 | few | TRBV12-3/TRBV12-4 | CASSLGAQSEQYF
. | TRBJ2-1 | . | TRBV6-5 | CASRHYSGTPNNEQFF
TRBD2 | TRBJ2-7 | few | TRBV19 | CASSVLAGGLLGAEQYF
. | TRBJ2-7 | few | TRBV20-1 | CSARGGEDYGEQYF
. | TRBJ1-5 | . | TRBV7-9 | CASSLGRGDQPQHF
TRBD2 | TRBJ2-3 | many | TRBV7-2 | CASSQGLAGAGGTQYF
. | TRBJ1-2 | . | TRBV3-1 | CASGGRANYGYTF
. | TRBJ2-3 | . | TRBV6-5 | CASSYSTSNTDTQYF
TRBD1 | TRBJ1-1 | few | TRBV6-2/TRBV6-3 | CASSSRGTGNTEAFF
TRBD2 | TRBJ2-7 | few | TRBV7-7 | CASSPLGTSFDEQYF
. | TRBJ1-1 | few | TRBV20-1 | CSAPGLLNTEAFF
. | TRBJ1-5 | . | TRBV30 | CAWSDKSLGANQPQHF
. | TRBJ2-7 | few | TRBV4-3 | CASSQDLLFYEQYF
TRBD2 | TRBJ2-1 | few | TRBV7-8 | CASSPSGSGNEQFF
. | TRBJ2-7 | many | TRBV7-2 | CASSSQGMSGSYEQYF
. | TRBJ1-5 | few | TRBV7-4 | CASSLGSWEPQHF
. | TRBJ2-5 | . | TRBV24-1 | CATSDPSTTQETQYF
. | TRBJ2-7 | . | TRBV5-6 | CASSLEVVGYEQYF
. | TRBJ1-1 | . | TRBV29-1 | CSVVVAETEAFF
TRBD2 | TRBJ2-7 | . | TRBV15 | CATSRAPGLAGVSLDEQYF
. | TRBJ2-2 | . | TRBV15 | CATSKGQFTGELFF
. | TRBJ1-3 | few | TRBV29-1 | CSVTPGLHSGNTIYF
. | TRBJ2-3 | . | TRBV24-1 | CATSDTASTDTQYF
TRBD1 | TRBJ2-7 | many | TRBV27 | CASSFTGTGAYEQYF
TRBD1 | TRBJ2-1 | . | TRBV19 | CASSLPGQVARNEQFF
. | TRBJ2-3 | . | TRBV20-1 | CSARAPGLFTDTQYF
. | TRBJ1-5 | . | TRBV28 | CASSFRGRHQPQHF
TRBD1 | TRBJ2-5 | few | TRBV25-1 | CASRATGAPETQYF
. | TRBJ2-1 | . | TRBV2 | CASSEIEGGAYNEQFF
. | TRBJ2-7 | few | TRBV7-2 | CASSPASGRSYEQYF
TRBD2 | TRBJ2-3 | few | TRBV7-3 | CASSPAASGTSRDTQYF